The TCR beta chain under discussion was sequenced for a study of vaccination and CD4 T cells after COVID-19. About the research overall: Post-vaccine sampling followed dose two by a median approximately 70 days (range 14 to 241).

CDR3 size: 13 residues. Germline CDR1 and CDR2: DFQATT and SNEGSKA (reference sequence). The V end was cut by 2 bases, the J end by 1 base, with 9 bases between. As to this clonotype: The antigen is not known.

Researchers used the Oncomine TCR Beta short-read assay to sequence DNA from cultured CD4+ T cells. TCRdb recomputed calls from the PCR reads with MiXCR, one row per CDR3 protein. The profile shows 12,000 or so distinct CDR3 sequences, approximately 43% of them singletons. Specified treatment: roughly 10-day PBMC culture with coronavirus spike peptide pools or control peptides (ViraFEST assay). The receptor's source is a human donor who had recovered from COVID-19. The V and J genes are TRBV20-1 and TRBJ2-7, with D possibly TRBD2 on 5 matching bases. What was sequenced was CD4+ T cells from blood, cultured in vitro. The CDR3 coding sequence is TGCAGTGCTAGACGCCCGGGGTCCTACGAGCAGTACTTC. Translated: CSARRPGSYEQYF.